The sequence of this TCR beta chain was determined in a study of naive and memory T cell subsets. Amplification of ligated cDNA took four PCR rounds with SP2 and nested alpha and beta constant primers. TCRdb independently ran MiXCR on the 5' RACE reads; one entry per CDR3 protein. Here the sample spans over 50,000 distinct CDR3 sequences, 6% to 8% being singletons. TCR cDNA received a 3' ligated oligonucleotide that carried a UMI. The CDR3 has 12 amino acids. Trimming removed 6 bases at V and 11 bases at J, with 16 bases between. CDR1 and CDR2 (germline): MNHNS, SASEGT. Many counts were recorded for this clonotype.

The receptor's source is a female donor in good health. This rearrangement joins TRBV6-1 to TRBJ1-1, with D possibly TRBD1 on 6 matching bases. The DNA for the CDR3 is TGTGCCAGCAGGGGGACAACCCTTGATGCTTTCTTT. Translating it yields CASRGTTLDAFF.